Listed here are 12 T cell receptor beta chains from one sample, sequenced in a study of T cells in Graves' hyperthyroidism and ophthalmopathy. Using RNA transcripts as the source, TCR beta CDR3 regions were amplified. With the HTBI primer set, the TCR CDR3 went through a first round of RT-PCR. In TCRdb, the multiplex PCR reads were re-called with MiXCR into one record per CDR3 protein. The sample records around 690,000 distinct CDR3 sequences, more than 20% being singletons. The sample was blood. The receptors derive from a man aged 30 to 39 with Graves' ophthalmopathy.

About this clonotype: This may be a read error, as it is one base from a much larger clone. This chain joins TRBV12-3 or TRBV12-4 and TRBJ1-4; TRBD1 matches at 8 bases. The CDR3 has 15 residues. The CDR3 is CAGSPRQGRSEKLFF. Written as DNA, the CDR3 is TGTGCCGGCAGTCCCCGACAGGGGCGTAGTGAAAAACTGTTTTTT.

This chain uses TRBV28 with TRBJ2-1; D is perhaps TRBD1 or TRBD2 (5 bases each). V lost 7 bases and J lost 8, with 18 bases in between. This CDR3 region has 14 residues. Per the germline V gene, CDR1 is MDHEN and CDR2 is SYDVKM. The CDR3 loop reads CASNMGPSRDEQFF. CDR3 sequence (DNA): TGTGCCAGCAATATGGGACCTAGTCGGGATGAGCAGTTCTTC.

This clonotype was counted many times. The gene calls are TRBV12-3 or TRBV12-4 and TRBJ2-1; D unresolved. Trimming took off 4 bases at V and 0 bases at J, with 10 bases between the two ends. The CDR3 length is 15 residues. In DNA form, the CDR3 reads TGTGCCAGCAGTTCCTCAGGTCTCTCCTACAATGAGCAGTTCTTC. It translates to CASSSSGLSYNEQFF.

The table lists this clonotype with many counts. The chain couples TRBV6-1 to TRBJ2-7; D is ambiguous. CDR1 and CDR2 (germline): MNHNS, SASEGT. The germline V and J ends were trimmed by 2 bases and 7 bases, with 12 bases remaining between them. The CDR3 totals 13 residues. In nucleotides, the CDR3 is TGTGCCAGCAGTGAATCTTGGGCCCGAGAGCAGTACTTC. Residues: CASSESWAREQYF.

The CDR3 loop reads CASSHLLAGEETQYF. The CDR3 coding sequence is TGCGCCAGCAGCCATTTACTAGCGGGAGAAGAGACCCAGTACTTC. The V call is TRBV4-1, the J call TRBJ2-5; 11 bases line up with TRBD2. CDR1 MGHRA and CDR2 YSYEKL come from the germline V gene. The CDR3 length is 15 residues. Trimming at V came to 3 bases and at J to 3 bases, leaving 3 bases not matched to a gene.

The chain couples TRBV7-2 to TRBJ1-5, with a weak D call TRBD1 (5 bases). This CDR3 is built from 14 residues. The germline V and J ends were trimmed by 1 base and 6 bases, with 10 bases remaining between them. Germline CDR1 is SGHTA and CDR2 is FQGNSA. The CDR3 reads CASSLGSRGQPQHF. The DNA of the CDR3 is TGTGCCAGCAGCTTAGGAAGTAGGGGTCAGCCCCAGCATTTT.

This clonotype was seen ten or more times. The rearrangement uses TRBV11-2 and TRBJ2-5; D is possibly TRBD2 (6 bases). The CDR3 has 15 residues. From germline, CDR1 is SGHAT and CDR2 FQNNGV. With 5 bases removed from V and 6 bases from J, the gap between germline ends came to 19 bases. For the CDR3, the DNA is TGTGCCAGCAGCCCGGGGGACTTCTCGTTGAAGACCCAGTACTTC. Translated, it gives CASSPGDFSLKTQYF.

This clonotype has ten or more counts. The chain joins TRBV2 to TRBJ2-5; 7 nucleotides align to TRBD2. Germline V gene lookup returns CDR1 SNHLY and CDR2 FYNNEI. This CDR3 comprises 15 residues. V was clipped by 3 bases and J by 5 bases; unmatched bases: 9. The CDR3, as DNA: TGTGCCAGCAGTGAGACTAGCCTCCTGGGGGAGACCCAGTACTTC. It codes for CASSETSLLGETQYF. The complete variable domain, with remaining parts taken from reference TRBV2 and TRBJ2-5, reads EPEVTQTPSHQVTQMGQEVILRCVPISNHLYFYWYRQILGQKVEFLVSFYNNEISEKSEIFDDQFSVERPDGSNFTLKIRSTKLEDSAMYFCASSETSLLGETQYFGPGTRLLVL.

In its sample, this clonotype was seen many times. As DNA, the CDR3 is TGTGCCAGCAGTGAAAGAACAAGTCTGGGTGAGCAGTTCTTC. It specifies CASSERTSLGEQFF. The chain combines TRBV2 with TRBJ2-1; D is unresolved. The CDR3 totals 14 residues. Between the trimmed V and J ends, which lost 2 bases and 9 bases, there was a span of 14 bases. CDR1 and CDR2 from the germline V gene are SNHLY and FYNNEI.

This clonotype was counted between two and nine times. The genes are TRBV4-3 and TRBJ2-3; D gene ambiguous. V lost 1 base and J 0 bases, leaving 8 bases between the germline ends. Germline V gene sequence: CDR1 LGHNA, CDR2 YSLEER. The CDR3 length is 15 residues. Here the CDR3 reads CASSQGVGSTDTQYF. The CDR3 DNA is TGCGCCAGCAGCCAAGGGGTGGGAAGCACAGATACGCAGTATTTT.

There are a few counts of this clonotype. The V gene is TRBV30, the J gene TRBJ2-7; TRBD1 aligns across 8 bases. CDR3 length: 13 residues. V trimming: 3 bases; J trimming: 5 bases; junction bases outside the gene matches: 6. Germline values: CDR1 GTSNPN, CDR2 SVGIG (reference sequence). CDR3 DNA: TGTGCCTGGAGGGGACAGGCCGTCCACGAGCAGTACTTC. It translates to CAWRGQAVHEQYF. Full variable domain (rest looked up from reference TRBV30 and TRBJ2-7): SQTIHQWPATLVQPVGSPLSLECTVEGTSNPNLYWYRQAAGRGLQLLFYSVGIGQISSEVPQNLSASRPQDRQFILSSKKLLLSDSGFYLCAWRGQAVHEQYFGPGTRLTVT.

This clonotype was counted many times. The rearrangement joins TRBV29-1 to TRBJ2-5, with 9 nucleotides matching TRBD1. CDR3 length: 14 amino acids. Trimming took 3 bases from V and 2 from J; bases not matched to a gene: 4. Per germline, CDR1 SQVTM and CDR2 ANQGSEA. The CDR3, as DNA: TGCAGCGTTGAGGGACAGGGTGAACAAGAGACCCAGTACTTC. Translation: CSVEGQGEQETQYF.